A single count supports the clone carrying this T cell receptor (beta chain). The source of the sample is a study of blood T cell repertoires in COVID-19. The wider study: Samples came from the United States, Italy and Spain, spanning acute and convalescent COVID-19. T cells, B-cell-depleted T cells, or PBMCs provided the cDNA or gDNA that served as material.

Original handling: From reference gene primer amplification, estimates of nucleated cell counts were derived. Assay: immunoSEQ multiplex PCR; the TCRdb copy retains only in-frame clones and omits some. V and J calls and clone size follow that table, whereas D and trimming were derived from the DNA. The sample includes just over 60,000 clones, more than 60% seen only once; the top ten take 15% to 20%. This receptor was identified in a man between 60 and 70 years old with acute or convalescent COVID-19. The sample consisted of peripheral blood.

The DNA of the CDR3 is TGTGCCAGCAGCTCTAGCTCATGGGGCCAAGAGACCCAGTACTTC. This sequence encodes CASSSSSWGQETQYF. The chain combines TRBV3-1 (or the pseudogene TRBV3-2) with TRBJ2-5; a possible D gene is TRBD2 (5 bases). This CDR3 contains 15 residues. Germline CDR1 LGHDT, CDR2 YNNKEL (reference sequence). V was cut by 5 bases and J by 1 base, with 14 bases left in between.